These 20 T cell receptor beta chains were all obtained from the same sample, sequenced in a study of T cells after yellow fever vaccination. TCRdb ran MiXCR on the 5' RACE reads and lists one entry per CDR3 protein. The sample holds about 500,000 distinct CDR3 sequences; roughly a sixth are singletons and the top ten take about 18%. The source was PBMCs, collected about 5 days after the first yellow fever vaccination. Source of these receptors: a man between 18 and 29 years old who received the YFV17D yellow fever vaccine.

This clonotype has just a few counts. The chain links TRBV5-1 to TRBJ2-2, with D possibly matching TRBD2 (6 bases). Per germline, CDR1 SGHRS and CDR2 YFSETQ. The CDR3 covers 14 residues. The ends were cut back, 5 bases at V and 5 bases at J, with 13 bases in the middle. The CDR3 DNA reads TGCGCCAGCAGTTCTGAGGGGAGGACCGGGGAGCTGTTTTTT. It translates to CASSSEGRTGELFF. Complete variable domain (other parts from reference TRBV5-1 and TRBJ2-2): KAGVTQTPRYLIKTRGQQVTLSCSPISGHRSVSWYQQTPGQGLQFLFEYFSETQRNKGNFPGRFSGRQFSNSRSEMNVSTLELGDSALYLCASSSEGRTGELFFGEGSRLTVL.

The chain joins TRBV6-2 or TRBV6-3 to TRBJ2-7; 7 nucleotides match TRBD2. The CDR3 loop spans 16 amino acids. V trimming: 2 bases; J trimming: 0 bases; junction bases outside the gene matches: 7. Germline V gives CDR1 MNHEY, CDR2 SVGEGT. The CDR3: CASSYREDESSYEQYF. The CDR3 nucleotides are TGTGCCAGCAGTTACCGGGAGGACGAGAGCTCCTACGAGCAGTACTTC.

The chain links TRBV5-1 to TRBJ2-1; 7 bases fit TRBD2. Germline lookup yields CDR1 SGHRS and CDR2 YFSETQ. After removal of 5 bases from V and 2 bases from J, the junction contained 10 bases not matched to a gene. The CDR3 contains 16 residues. CDR3 sequence (DNA): TGCGCCAGCAGACTACCTGAGGGAGGGGCCTACAATGAGCAGTTCTTC. Translation: CASRLPEGGAYNEQFF.

This clonotype was detected a few times. The chain links TRBV5-1 to TRBJ1-2; TRBD1 aligns across 9 bases. There are 16 residues in the CDR3. After removal of 4 bases from V and 3 bases from J, the junction contained 10 bases not matched to a gene. Per germline, CDR1 SGHRS and CDR2 YFSETQ. The CDR3 here is CASSPGTGRNYYGYTF. The DNA of the CDR3 is TGCGCCAGCAGCCCCGGGACAGGGAGAAATTACTATGGCTACACCTTC.

In its sample, this clonotype was seen a few times. The J gene is TRBJ1-2, the V gene TRBV12-3 or TRBV12-4, with 10 nucleotides matching TRBD1. The CDR3 spans 13 residues. Germline trimming cut 6 bases from V and 6 bases from J; bases unmatched to any gene: 4. The CDR3: CASRGGTGDGYTF. CDR3 DNA: TGTGCCAGCAGGGGAGGGACAGGGGATGGCTACACCTTC.

The sample holds a few counts of this clonotype. The rearrangement uses TRBV7-2 and TRBJ2-1, with unresolved D. The CDR3 length is 15 residues. Germline CDR1 reads SGHTA; CDR2 reads FQGNSA. V lost 1 base and J lost 1, with 8 bases in between. The DNA of the CDR3 is TGTGCCAGCAGCTTAGACAATGGTTCCTACAATGAGCAGTTCTTC. Translating it yields CASSLDNGSYNEQFF.

The chain's CDR3 is CASRTSHTDTQYF. The CDR3 nucleotides read TGTGCCAGCCGGACTAGTCACACAGATACGCAGTATTTT. The rearrangement links TRBV5-6 to TRBJ2-3; 7 bases line up with TRBD2. Germline V CDR1 and CDR2: SGHDT, YYEEEE. With V trimmed by 7 bases and J by 2 bases, 4 bases remained unmatched. The CDR3 is made up of 13 amino acids.

The chain joins TRBV5-1 to TRBJ1-4; D is uncertain. The CDR3 runs 15 residues. Germline CDR1 reads SGHRS; CDR2 reads YFSETQ. V shed 0 bases and J shed 4 bases, with 10 bases lying between them. CDR3 in amino acids: CASSLVAADNEKLFF. The CDR3, as DNA: TGCGCCAGCAGCTTGGTGGCGGCTGATAATGAAAAACTGTTTTTT. Together with reference TRBV5-1 and TRBJ1-4, the CDR3 gives the full variable domain: KAGVTQTPRYLIKTRGQQVTLSCSPISGHRSVSWYQQTPGQGLQFLFEYFSETQRNKGNFPGRFSGRQFSNSRSEMNVSTLELGDSALYLCASSLVAADNEKLFFGSGTQLSVL.

This chain connects TRBV12-3 or TRBV12-4 to TRBJ2-2, with D possibly being TRBD1 (6 bases). V was trimmed by 6 bases and J by 5 bases, leaving 13 bases between them. The CDR3 runs 14 residues. The CDR3 bases are TGTGCCAGCAGCCGGACCCAGGGGACCGGGGAGCTGTTTTTT. Translated, it gives CASSRTQGTGELFF.

This clonotype was seen more than once but under ten times. The chain has TRBV9 and TRBJ1-6; a weak D match, TRBD1 (5 bases). This CDR3 spans 14 amino acids. CDR1 is SGDLS and CDR2 is YYNGEE in the germline V gene. V was trimmed by 3 bases and J by 7 bases, leaving 11 bases between them. CDR3 region: CASSGPDRNSPLHF. The DNA for the CDR3 is TGTGCCAGCAGCGGACCTGACAGAAATTCACCCCTCCACTTT. The whole variable domain, remainder taken from reference TRBV9 and TRBJ1-6, is DSGVTQTPKHLITATGQRVTLRCSPRSGDLSVYWYQQSLDQGLQFLIQYYNGEERAKGNILERFSAQQFPDLHSELNLSSLELGDSALYFCASSGPDRNSPLHFGNGTRLTVT.

V and J are TRBV11-2 and TRBJ2-7; possibly TRBD1 for D (5 bases). The CDR3 contains 14 residues. The V and J ends lost 6 bases and 0 bases respectively, with 12 bases between them. CDR1 is SGHAT and CDR2 is FQNNGV in the germline V gene. The chain's CDR3 is CASRRQYDSYEQYV. CDR3 nucleotides: TGTGCCAGCAGGCGACAGTACGACTCCTACGAGCAGTACGTC.

This sequence joins TRBV24-1 and TRBJ2-3; 7 bases match TRBD1. Trimming at V came to 4 bases and at J to 0 bases, leaving 6 bases not matched to a gene. CDR3 length: 16 amino acids. Germline CDR1 and CDR2: KGHDR and SFDVKD. CDR3 nucleotide sequence: TGTGCCACCAGTGACCCCCCGACAGGGAGCACAGATACGCAGTATTTT. Its translation: CATSDPPTGSTDTQYF.

The genes are TRBV18 and TRBJ2-5, with D possibly TRBD1 on 6 matching bases. V lost 3 bases to trimming and J lost 0 bases, with 11 bases between them. The CDR3 has 15 residues. Germline V gene data show CDR1 as KGHSH and CDR2 as LQKENI. CDR3 amino acids: CASSPGQTNQETQYF. The CDR3, as DNA: TGTGCCAGCTCACCGGGACAAACGAACCAAGAGACCCAGTACTTC.

Worth noting for this clonotype: A junction boundary mismatches the germline segment, possibly from a read error. The V gene is TRBV9, the J gene TRBJ2-4; 12 bases are shared with TRBD2. CDR3 length: 14 amino acids. From germline, CDR1 is SGDLS and CDR2 YYNGEE. CDR3 nucleotides: TGTACCAGCAGCGCTAGCGGGGGGGCCGGCATTCAGTACTTC. It yields the protein CTSSASGGAGIQYF.

This clonotype has just one count. A much larger clone differs by one base, so this may be a read error. The rearrangement links TRBV7-8 to TRBJ1-5; D gene uncertain. CDR3 length: 12 amino acids. Germline values: CDR1 SGHVS, CDR2 FQNEAQ. The CDR3 nucleotides are TGTGCCAGCAGCTTAATCGGGCAGCTCCAGCATTTT. Translated, it gives CASSLIGQLQHF.

The V gene is TRBV30, the J gene TRBJ1-6; TRBD1 aligns across 7 bases. Trimming cost V 5 bases and J 5 bases; bases outside gene matches: 0. CDR3 length: 12 amino acids. CDR1 is GTSNPN, CDR2 SVGIG, per germline (reference sequence). CDR3 bases: TGTGCCTGGGGGACAGATAATTCACCCCTCCACTTT. It yields the protein CAWGTDNSPLHF. The whole variable domain, filled in from reference TRBV30 and TRBJ1-6, reads SQTIHQWPATLVQPVGSPLSLECTVEGTSNPNLYWYRQAAGRGLQLLFYSVGIGQISSEVPQNLSASRPQDRQFILSSKKLLLSDSGFYLCAWGTDNSPLHFGNGTRLTVT.

This clonotype turned up a few times. The chain recombines TRBV12-3 or TRBV12-4 with TRBJ1-2; D may be TRBD1 (6 bases). V was trimmed by 5 bases and J by 4 bases, leaving 14 bases between them. This CDR3 is built from 14 residues. CDR3 amino acids: CASSGQSPLYGYTF. DNA of the CDR3: TGTGCCAGCAGTGGACAGAGCCCCCTCTATGGCTACACCTTC.

The chain couples TRBV7-9 to TRBJ2-1; tentatively, D is TRBD2 (6 bases). The V and J ends lost 5 bases and 7 bases respectively, with 18 bases between them. The CDR3 has 15 residues. CDR1 SEHNR and CDR2 FQNEAQ come from the germline V gene (reference sequence). The CDR3 bases are TGTGCCAGCAGCCGAGGGGCTAGCGAGGGTAATGAGCAGTTCTTC. It translates to CASSRGASEGNEQFF. The full variable domain, in which reference TRBV7-9 and TRBJ2-1 provide the parts outside the CDR3, is DTGVSQNPRHKITKRGQNVTFRCDPISEHNRLYWYRQTLGQGPEFLTYFQNEAQLEKSRLLSDRFSAERPKGSFSTLEIQRTEQGDSAMYLCASSRGASEGNEQFFGPGTRLTVL.

This sequence joins TRBV2 and TRBJ1-1; D is unresolved. The germline gives CDR1 SNHLY, CDR2 FYNNEI. The germline V and J ends were trimmed by 8 bases and 1 base, with 14 bases remaining between them. CDR3 length: 14 residues. The CDR3 DNA sequence: TGTGCCAGCGCCCCCTATGCAGGGAACACTGAAGCTTTCTTT. Its translation is CASAPYAGNTEAFF.

The chain links TRBV23-1 to TRBJ1-1; tentative D call: TRBD1 (6 bases). TRBV23-1 is classed as an ORF, of uncertain function. With 2 bases removed from V and 11 bases from J, the gap between germline ends came to 21 bases. The CDR3 totals 15 residues. This CDR3 reads CASSQAYATGRGAFF. CDR3 sequence (DNA): TGCGCCAGCAGTCAAGCTTACGCTACCGGAAGGGGGGCTTTCTTT.